The 23 T cell receptor beta chains presented below share a single source sample, sequenced in a study of blood T cell repertoires in COVID-19. Using immunoSEQ multiplex PCR, the repertoire was profiled, and TCRdb retains in-frame clones only, with some absent. This sample carries 120,000 to 150,000 clones, about 90% of them seen once, and the ten largest clones take about 10%. Material for sequencing was peripheral blood. These receptors were obtained from a woman aged 80 or older with acute or convalescent COVID-19.

The chain is built from TRBV12-5 and TRBJ2-1; 10 bases align to TRBD2. Germline CDR1 is LGHNT and CDR2 is FRNRAP. V was pared by 5 bases and J by 2 bases, with 3 bases of the junction left unmatched. The CDR3 length is 15 residues. The CDR3 nucleotides are TGTGCTAGTGGTACCCTAGCGGGGGCCTACAATGAGCAGTTCTTC. Translated: CASGTLAGAYNEQFF.

In its sample, this clone was seen once. This chain joins TRBV2 and TRBJ2-2; 9 nucleotides match TRBD1. CDR3 size: 15 residues. Per the germline V gene, CDR1 is SNHLY and CDR2 is FYNNEI. After removal of 4 bases from V and 5 bases from J, the junction contained 5 bases not matched to a gene. The CDR3, as DNA: TGTGCCAGCAGTGTGACAGGGGGAGGTACCGGGGAGCTGTTTTTT. It codes for CASSVTGGGTGELFF.

V gene TRBV7-3 combines with J gene TRBJ1-1; D ambiguous. Germline-derived CDR1 and CDR2 are SGHTA and FQGTGA. V lost 3 bases to trimming and J lost 2 bases, with 7 bases between them. This CDR3 has 13 amino acids. The CDR3 sequence is CASSLGSNTEAFF. The CDR3 nucleotides read TGTGCCAGCAGCTTGGGGAGCAACACTGAAGCTTTCTTT.

This chain links TRBV5-1 with TRBJ2-7; 9 positions match TRBD2. CDR1 is SGHRS and CDR2 is YFSETQ in the germline V gene. There are 16 residues in the CDR3. Trimming took 3 bases from V and 2 from J; bases not matched to a gene: 9. The CDR3 protein is CASSSGNSGGTYEQYF. The CDR3, as DNA: TGCGCCAGCAGCTCCGGGAATAGCGGGGGCACCTACGAGCAGTACTTC.

The V call is TRBV10-3, the J call TRBJ1-2; D call uncertain. This CDR3 region has 15 residues. Germline values: CDR1 ENHRY, CDR2 SYGVKD. Trimming removed 2 bases at V and 1 base at J, with 11 bases between. In nucleotides, the CDR3 is TGTGCCATCAGTGAGAGAGCCTCCAATAACTATGGCTACACCTTC. This codes for CAISERASNNYGYTF.

This rearrangement joins TRBV3-1 (or the pseudogene TRBV3-2) to TRBJ2-5; possibly TRBD2 for D (5 bases). Germline V lookup: CDR1 LGHDT, CDR2 YNNKEL (reference sequence). The CDR3 runs to 13 residues. V lost 6 bases and J lost 5, with 13 bases in between. CDR3 region: CASRHRGSETQYF. CDR3 sequence (DNA): TGTGCCAGCAGACACCGGGGATCTGAGACCCAGTACTTC.

The chain is built from TRBV30 and TRBJ2-6; D remains unclear. CDR1 and CDR2 (germline): GTSNPN, SVGIG (reference sequence). The CDR3 has 15 residues. The V end was cut by 1 base, the J end by 4 bases, with 11 bases between. The CDR3 DNA is TGTGCCTGGAGTGGAAAGACATTGGGGGCCAACGTCCTGACTTTC. Its protein is CAWSGKTLGANVLTF.

This clone was seen just once. The rearrangement links TRBV7-9 to TRBJ1-1; 7 bases line up with TRBD1. V trimming: 6 bases; J trimming: 5 bases; junction bases outside the gene matches: 15. This CDR3 region has 16 residues. Germline V lookup: CDR1 SEHNR, CDR2 FQNEAQ (reference sequence). The CDR3 sequence is CASSSLLGDSGTEAFF. The DNA of the CDR3 is TGTGCCAGCAGTTCTCTCCTAGGGGACAGCGGGACTGAAGCTTTCTTT.

The chain links TRBV6-1 to TRBJ2-4, with 7 nucleotides matching TRBD1. J was trimmed by 0 bases and V by 1 base; bases with no gene match: 3. The CDR3 length is 16 residues. Germline CDR1 MNHNS, CDR2 SASEGT. Here the CDR3 DNA reads TGTGCCAGCAGTGAAGAGGGGACAGTAGCCAAAAACATTCAGTACTTC. Translation: CASSEEGTVAKNIQYF.

This clone has only one observation. V usage is TRBV11-2 and J usage is TRBJ1-2, with a tentative D call TRBD1 (5 bases). Trimming shortened V by 2 bases and J by 0 bases, and 7 bases separated the two germline ends. Per germline, CDR1 SGHAT and CDR2 FQNNGV. The CDR3 is 14 amino acids. For the CDR3, the DNA is TGTGCCAGCAGCTTACTACAGGCTAACTATGGCTACACCTTC. Residues: CASSLLQANYGYTF. The variable domain in full, completed from reference TRBV11-2 and TRBJ1-2, reads EAGVAQSPRYKIIEKRQSVAFWCNPISGHATLYWYQQILGQGPKLLIQFQNNGVVDDSQLPKDRFSAERLKGVDSTLKIQPAKLEDSAVYLCASSLLQANYGYTFGSGTRLTVV.

This chain uses TRBV5-1 with TRBJ1-4; D not resolved. The CDR3 totals 15 residues. In germline, CDR1 is SGHRS, CDR2 YFSETQ. V was shortened by 0 bases and J by 3 bases, with 9 bases between the two germline ends. The CDR3: CASSLVTGSNEKLFF. CDR3 DNA: TGCGCCAGCAGCTTGGTTACGGGGTCTAATGAAAAACTGTTTTTT.

J is TRBJ1-4 and V is TRBV7-9; D might be TRBD1 (5 bases). CDR3 length: 15 residues. The germline CDR1 and CDR2 sequences are SEHNR and FQNEAQ (reference sequence). V was shortened by 6 bases and J by 7 bases, with 18 bases between the two germline ends. The CDR3 sequence is CASSAYGGRGEKLFF. CDR3 sequence (DNA): TGTGCCAGCAGTGCCTACGGGGGAAGGGGTGAAAAACTGTTTTTT.

The chain recombines TRBV15 with TRBJ1-1, with TRBD1 matching 9 bases. Germline assignment: CDR1 LNHNV and CDR2 YYDKDF (reference sequence). J gave up 6 bases and V 0 bases, and 5 bases lay outside the gene matches. The CDR3 runs 15 residues. CDR3 nucleotide sequence: TGTGCCACCAGCAGAGACGGACAGGGGAGGGCTGAAGCTTTCTTT. The encoded protein is CATSRDGQGRAEAFF.

The chain couples TRBV5-1 to TRBJ2-5, with 8 bases identical to TRBD1. Germline V CDR1 and CDR2: SGHRS, YFSETQ. The V gene end was trimmed by 4 bases and the J gene end by 3 bases; junction bases not matched to a gene: 8. The CDR3 consists of 15 residues. CDR3 loop: CASSVAGTGEETQYF. As DNA, the CDR3 is TGCGCCAGCAGCGTCGCCGGGACAGGAGAAGAGACCCAGTACTTC.

The rearrangement joins TRBV12-3 or TRBV12-4 to TRBJ1-2; D not certain. V dropped 5 bases and J dropped 3 bases, with 10 bases sitting between them. The CDR3 consists of 13 residues. The CDR3 reads CASSPSPDYGYTF. The CDR3 nucleotides read TGTGCCAGCAGTCCTAGCCCGGACTATGGCTACACCTTC.

On this clone: The junction does not match germline at one end; this may be a read error. This rearrangement joins TRBV13 to TRBJ1-5; TRBD1 agrees at 11 bases. The CDR3 length is 16 residues. Per germline, CDR1 PRHDT and CDR2 FYEKMQ (reference sequence). This CDR3 reads CASSLGGQGANQPQHF. The CDR3 DNA sequence: TGTGCCAGCAGCCTAGGAGGACAGGGGGCTAATCAGCCCCAGCATTTT.

The chain links TRBV7-2 to TRBJ1-5; no definite D call. Trimming took 5 bases from V and 2 from J, leaving 7 bases between them. The CDR3 totals 13 residues. Germline V gives CDR1 SGHTA, CDR2 FQGNSA. The chain's CDR3 is CASSPGGNQPQHF. The CDR3 DNA follows: TGTGCCAGCAGCCCGGGAGGCAATCAGCCCCAGCATTTT.

V usage is TRBV5-1 and J usage is TRBJ2-7, with 8 bases identical to TRBD2. CDR3 length: 16 residues. The V gene end was trimmed by 0 bases and the J gene end by 0 bases; junction bases not matched to a gene: 5. Germline CDR1 reads SGHRS; CDR2 reads YFSETQ. CDR3 nucleotide sequence: TGCGCCAGCAGCTTGGAAAGCGGGGGACACTCCTACGAGCAGTACTTC. Translation gives CASSLESGGHSYEQYF.

The V and J genes are TRBV30 and TRBJ1-1; D uncertain. This CDR3 comprises 12 residues. The V gene's germline CDR1 is GTSNPN and CDR2 SVGIG (reference sequence). V shed 0 bases and J shed 9 bases, with 11 bases lying between them. This chain's CDR3 is CAWSVLQSQAFF. In nucleotides, the CDR3 is TGTGCCTGGAGTGTACTTCAATCACAAGCTTTCTTT. The variable domain in full, with the rest retrieved from reference TRBV30 and TRBJ1-1, is SQTIHQWPATLVQPVGSPLSLECTVEGTSNPNLYWYRQAAGRGLQLLFYSVGIGQISSEVPQNLSASRPQDRQFILSSKKLLLSDSGFYLCAWSVLQSQAFFGQGTRLTVV.

The rearrangement links TRBV5-1 to TRBJ1-5; D uncertain. The CDR3 spans 14 residues. In germline, CDR1 is SGHRS, CDR2 YFSETQ. V was pared by 0 bases and J by 4 bases, with 8 bases between. The CDR3 protein is CASSLVAGNQPQHF. The CDR3 nucleotides are TGCGCCAGCAGCTTGGTAGCGGGAAATCAGCCCCAGCATTTT.

The rearrangement links TRBV7-8 to TRBJ2-5; weak D call: TRBD2 (5 bases). The CDR3 has 17 residues. The germline CDR1 and CDR2 sequences are SGHVS and FQNEAQ. With 1 base removed from V and 7 bases from J, the gap between germline ends came to 22 bases. The CDR3 here is CASSLVQPASRTGTQYF. The CDR3 nucleotides read TGTGCCAGCAGCTTAGTTCAGCCCGCTAGCCGTACGGGGACCCAGTACTTC. The whole variable domain, filled in from reference TRBV7-8 and TRBJ2-5, reads GAGVSQSPRYKVAKRGQDVALRCDPISGHVSLFWYQQALGQGPEFLTYFQNEAQLDKSGLPSDRFFAERPEGSVSTLKIQRTQQEDSAVYLCASSLVQPASRTGTQYFGPGTRLLVL.

This chain uses TRBV9 with TRBJ1-1; weak D call: TRBD1 (5 bases). Trimming removed 3 bases at V and 11 bases at J, with 20 bases between. CDR3 length: 14 amino acids. The germline gives CDR1 SGDLS, CDR2 YYNGEE. CDR3 DNA sequence: TGTGCCAGCAGCGAGGAGAGCACAGGTACGAGCGCTTTCTTT. Its translation: CASSEESTGTSAFF.

The chain has TRBV5-1 and TRBJ1-1, with TRBD1 matching over 9 bases. The V gene's germline CDR1 is SGHRS and CDR2 YFSETQ. This CDR3 is built from 14 residues. The ends lost 2 bases at V and 4 bases at J; junction bases unmatched: 3. CDR3 sequence (DNA): TGCGCCAGCAGCTTACAGGGGGCGTCCACTGAAGCTTTCTTT. Residues: CASSLQGASTEAFF. The whole variable domain, remainder taken from reference TRBV5-1 and TRBJ1-1, is KAGVTQTPRYLIKTRGQQVTLSCSPISGHRSVSWYQQTPGQGLQFLFEYFSETQRNKGNFPGRFSGRQFSNSRSEMNVSTLELGDSALYLCASSLQGASTEAFFGQGTRLTVV.